The present entry profiles one T cell receptor beta chain with its context. Some clones are missing from TCRdb's copy, which holds only in-frame ones; the method was immunoSEQ multiplex PCR. This table has roughly 240,000 clones, 83% appearing once. V was cut by 1 base and J by 6 bases, with 14 bases left in between. This CDR3 is 15 amino acids long. Per germline, CDR1 SGHKS and CDR2 YYEKEE (reference sequence). The record originates from a study of blood T cell repertoires in COVID-19. Sequencing was carried out using PBMCs or T cells enriched from blood (not recorded which). This chain connects TRBV5-5 to TRBJ1-5; D gene uncertain. This clonotype originated in a woman in her 40s who had been exposed to COVID-19. The CDR3 loop is CASSLTPIWSQPQHF. CDR3 coding DNA: TGTGCCAGCAGCTTGACGCCTATATGGAGTCAGCCCCAGCATTTT. Combining the CDR3 with reference TRBV5-5 and TRBJ1-5 gives the whole variable domain DAGVTQSPTHLIKTRGQQVTLRCSPISGHKSVSWYQQVLGQGPQFIFQYYEKEERGRGNFPDRFSARQFPNYSSELNVNALLLGDSALYLCASSLTPIWSQPQHFGDGTRLSIL.